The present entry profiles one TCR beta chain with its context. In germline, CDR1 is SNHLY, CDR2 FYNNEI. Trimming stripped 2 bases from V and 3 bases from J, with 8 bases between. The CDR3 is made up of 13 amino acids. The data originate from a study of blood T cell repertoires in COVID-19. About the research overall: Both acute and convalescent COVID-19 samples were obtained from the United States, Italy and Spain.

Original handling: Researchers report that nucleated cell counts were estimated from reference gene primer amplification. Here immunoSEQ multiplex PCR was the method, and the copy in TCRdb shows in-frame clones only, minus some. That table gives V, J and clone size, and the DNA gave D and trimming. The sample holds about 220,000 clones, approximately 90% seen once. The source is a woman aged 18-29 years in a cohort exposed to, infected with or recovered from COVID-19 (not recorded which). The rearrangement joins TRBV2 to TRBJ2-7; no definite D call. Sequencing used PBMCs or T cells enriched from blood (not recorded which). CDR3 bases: TGTGCCAGCAGTGAAAGACTCCTCTACGAGCAGTACTTC. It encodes CASSERLLYEQYF.